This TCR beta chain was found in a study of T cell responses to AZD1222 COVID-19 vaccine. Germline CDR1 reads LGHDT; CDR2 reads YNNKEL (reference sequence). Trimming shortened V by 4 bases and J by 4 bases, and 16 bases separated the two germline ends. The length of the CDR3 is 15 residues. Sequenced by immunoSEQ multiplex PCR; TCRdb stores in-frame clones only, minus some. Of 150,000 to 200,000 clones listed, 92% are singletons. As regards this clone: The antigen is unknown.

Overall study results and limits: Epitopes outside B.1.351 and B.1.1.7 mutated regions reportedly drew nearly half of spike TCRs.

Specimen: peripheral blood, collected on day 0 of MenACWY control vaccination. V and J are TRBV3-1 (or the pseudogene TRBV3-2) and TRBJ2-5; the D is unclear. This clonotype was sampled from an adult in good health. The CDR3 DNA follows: TGTGCCAGCAGCCCGAACTACCCCTTTCCAGAGACCCAGTACTTC. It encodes CASSPNYPFPETQYF.